This TCR beta chain was retrieved from a study of cytomegalovirus exposure and HLA in healthy donors. Whole-study context: Of the donors genotyped, approximately 400 in all, 75% to 85% fell in the Caucasian-associated ancestry cluster.

The PCR ran on 60 Vbeta and 13 Jbeta primers. Method: immunoSEQ multiplex PCR; TCRdb's copy keeps in-frame clones and lacks some. Of some 200,000 clones in the sample, around four fifths are singletons; the top ten hold approximately 6.5%. Between the trimmed V and J ends, which lost 1 base and 11 bases, there was a span of 15 bases. Germline CDR1 and CDR2: SGHTA and FQGNSA. The CDR3 spans 14 residues. The study's findings and limits: Most subjects had HLA-A and HLA-B alleles reportedly predicted accurately by TCR beta sequences. A previous analysis found most TCR beta V segments productive roughly 90% or roughly 30% of the time. A list of 150 or so TCR beta chains associated with cytomegalovirus was given.

This clone was recorded a few times. Its antigen is currently unknown. This chain connects TRBV7-2 to TRBJ2-1, with TRBD2 as a possible D gene (5 bases). Sequencing was carried out using PBMCs. The source is a woman between 50 and 59 years old in good health and CMV-seropositive. The DNA for the CDR3 is TGTGCCAGCAGCTTAGGGGAACTCAGAGGGCAGCAGTTCTTC. Translating gives CASSLGELRGQQFF.